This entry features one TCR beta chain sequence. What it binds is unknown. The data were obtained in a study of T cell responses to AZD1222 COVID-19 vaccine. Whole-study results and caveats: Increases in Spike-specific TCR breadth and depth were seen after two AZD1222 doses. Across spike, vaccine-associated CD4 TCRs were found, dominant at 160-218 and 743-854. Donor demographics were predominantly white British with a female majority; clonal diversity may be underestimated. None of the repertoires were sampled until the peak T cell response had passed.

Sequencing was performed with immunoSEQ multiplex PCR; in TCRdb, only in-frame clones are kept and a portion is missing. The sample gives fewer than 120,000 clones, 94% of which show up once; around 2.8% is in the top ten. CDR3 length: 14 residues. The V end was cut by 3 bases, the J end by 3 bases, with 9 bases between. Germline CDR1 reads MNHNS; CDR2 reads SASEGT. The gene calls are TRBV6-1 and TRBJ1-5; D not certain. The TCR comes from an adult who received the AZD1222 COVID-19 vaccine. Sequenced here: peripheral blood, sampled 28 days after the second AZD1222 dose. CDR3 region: CASSDTDSNQPQHF. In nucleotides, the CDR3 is TGTGCCAGCAGTGATACCGATTCCAATCAGCCCCAGCATTTT.